The entry that follows covers one T cell receptor (beta chain) sequence. Clones were read by immunoSEQ multiplex PCR, and TCRdb kept only the in-frame ones, dropping some. The sample has approximately 36,000 clones, about 88% seen once. These data originate in a study of T cell changes during pregnancy in multiple sclerosis. The clonotype comes from a female donor with multiple sclerosis, enrolled in a pregnancy study. Sequenced material: CD8+ T cells from peripheral blood mononuclear cells, taken in the third trimester of pregnancy.

The CDR3 is CASSSGQVNEKLFF. For the CDR3, the DNA is TGTGCCAGCAGTTCCGGACAGGTTAATGAAAAACTGTTTTTT. The chain links TRBV6-6 to TRBJ1-4, with 7 positions matching TRBD1. The CDR3 has 14 amino acids. Germline V gene sequence: CDR1 MNHNY, CDR2 SVGAGI (reference sequence). J was trimmed by 4 bases and V by 4 bases; bases with no gene match: 3.